These 5 T cell receptor beta chains were all obtained from the same sample, sequenced in a study of blood T cell repertoires in COVID-19. Method: immunoSEQ multiplex PCR; TCRdb's copy keeps in-frame clones and lacks some. The sample lists 250,000 to 350,000 clones; roughly 80% were seen once. The sample taken for sequencing was peripheral blood. These TCRs come from a human donor with COVID-19, enrolled during active disease. The donor label of this sample is uncertain.

The genes are TRBV5-1 and TRBJ1-2; tentatively, D is TRBD1 (5 bases). V gave up 0 bases and J gave up 4 bases, with 19 bases separating them. The germline V gene has CDR1 SGHRS and CDR2 YFSETQ. The length of the CDR3 is 17 residues. Here the CDR3 DNA reads TGCGCCAGCAGCTTGGACGGGGGTTTTAGAATTATCTATGGCTACACCTTC. Translated, it gives CASSLDGGFRIIYGYTF.

The chain joins TRBV27 to TRBJ2-3; D remains unclear. The V and J ends lost 1 base and 0 bases respectively, with 5 bases between them. The CDR3 sequence is 14 residues long. Germline CDR1 reads MNHEY; CDR2 reads SMNVEV (reference sequence). CDR3 sequence: CASSLLLSTDTQYF. CDR3 coding DNA: TGTGCCAGCAGTTTATTGTTAAGCACAGATACGCAGTATTTT.

V and J are TRBV10-3 and TRBJ2-1; the match to TRBD1 covers 8 bases. In germline, CDR1 is ENHRY, CDR2 SYGVKD. The V gene end was trimmed by 1 base and the J gene end by 6 bases; junction bases not matched to a gene: 8. The CDR3 consists of 16 residues. The CDR3 is CAISEYLGQGINEQFF. In DNA form, the CDR3 reads TGTGCCATCAGTGAGTATTTAGGACAGGGAATCAATGAGCAGTTCTTC.

The chain carries TRBV9 and TRBJ2-7; the match to TRBD2 covers 10 bases. Germline V gives CDR1 SGDLS, CDR2 YYNGEE. The ends lost 4 bases at V and 4 bases at J; junction bases unmatched: 5. CDR3 length: 14 amino acids. The CDR3 DNA sequence: TGTGCCAGCAGCCGTCTAGCGGGAGTTTACGAGCAGTACTTC. This translates into CASSRLAGVYEQYF.

This clone was detected only once. The CDR3 bases are TGTGCCAGCAGCCCTCTCTCGAGTTTTTACACAGATACGCAGTATTTT. Translation gives CASSPLSSFYTDTQYF. The chain recombines TRBV6-2 or TRBV6-3 with TRBJ2-3; D gene unclear. Germline CDR1 is MNHEY and CDR2 is SVGEGT. Trimming left V 6 bases short and J 2 bases short, with 18 bases between. The CDR3 runs 16 residues.